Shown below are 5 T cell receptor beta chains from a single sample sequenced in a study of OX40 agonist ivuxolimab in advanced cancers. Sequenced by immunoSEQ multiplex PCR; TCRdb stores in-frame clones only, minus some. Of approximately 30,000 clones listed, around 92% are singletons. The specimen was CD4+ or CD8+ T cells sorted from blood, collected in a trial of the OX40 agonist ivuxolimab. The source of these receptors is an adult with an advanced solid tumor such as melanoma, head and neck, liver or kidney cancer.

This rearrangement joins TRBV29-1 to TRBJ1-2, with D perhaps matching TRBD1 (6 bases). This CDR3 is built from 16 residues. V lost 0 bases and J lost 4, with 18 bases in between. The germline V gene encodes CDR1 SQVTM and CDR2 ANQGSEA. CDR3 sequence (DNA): TGCAGCGTTGAAGAAGGCGGACAGCCAGGGATCTATGGCTACACCTTC. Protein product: CSVEEGGQPGIYGYTF. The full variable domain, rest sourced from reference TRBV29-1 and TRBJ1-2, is SAVISQKPSRDICQRGTSLTIQCQVDSQVTMMFWYRQQPGQSLTLIATANQGSEATYESGFVIDKFPISRPNLTFSTLTVSNMSPEDSSIYLCSVEEGGQPGIYGYTFGSGTRLTVV.

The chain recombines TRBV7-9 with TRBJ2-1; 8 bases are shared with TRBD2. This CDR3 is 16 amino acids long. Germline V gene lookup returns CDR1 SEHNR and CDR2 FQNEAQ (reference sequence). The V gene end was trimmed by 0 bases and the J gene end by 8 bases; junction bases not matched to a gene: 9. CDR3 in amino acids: CASSLARTSSLDEQFF. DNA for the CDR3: TGTGCCAGCAGCTTAGCTAGGACTAGCTCCCTTGATGAGCAGTTCTTC. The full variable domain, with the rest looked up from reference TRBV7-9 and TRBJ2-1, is DTGVSQNPRHKITKRGQNVTFRCDPISEHNRLYWYRQTLGQGPEFLTYFQNEAQLEKSRLLSDRFSAERPKGSFSTLEIQRTEQGDSAMYLCASSLARTSSLDEQFFGPGTRLTVL.

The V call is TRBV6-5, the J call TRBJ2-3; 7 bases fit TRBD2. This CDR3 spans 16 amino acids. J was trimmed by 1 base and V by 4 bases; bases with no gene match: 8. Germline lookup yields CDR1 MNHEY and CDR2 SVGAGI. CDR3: CASSWGGKRGTDTQYF. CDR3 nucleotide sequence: TGTGCCAGCAGTTGGGGAGGGAAAAGGGGCACAGATACGCAGTATTTT.

The CDR3: CASSFEGRGTYEQYF. CDR3 nucleotide sequence: TGTGCCAGCAGCTTCGAGGGGAGGGGGACCTACGAGCAGTACTTC. The V call is TRBV7-9, the J call TRBJ2-7, with D perhaps matching TRBD2 (7 bases). Trimming left V 3 bases short and J 2 bases short, with 14 bases between. CDR3 length: 15 amino acids. CDR1 and CDR2 from the germline V gene are SEHNR and FQNEAQ (reference sequence).

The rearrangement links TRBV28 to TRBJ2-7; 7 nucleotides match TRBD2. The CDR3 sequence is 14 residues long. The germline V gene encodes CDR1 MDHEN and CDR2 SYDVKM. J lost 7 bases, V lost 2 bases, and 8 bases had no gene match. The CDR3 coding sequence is TGTGCCAGCAGTTTAAGTGCGGGAGTATGGGAGCAGTACTTC. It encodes CASSLSAGVWEQYF.